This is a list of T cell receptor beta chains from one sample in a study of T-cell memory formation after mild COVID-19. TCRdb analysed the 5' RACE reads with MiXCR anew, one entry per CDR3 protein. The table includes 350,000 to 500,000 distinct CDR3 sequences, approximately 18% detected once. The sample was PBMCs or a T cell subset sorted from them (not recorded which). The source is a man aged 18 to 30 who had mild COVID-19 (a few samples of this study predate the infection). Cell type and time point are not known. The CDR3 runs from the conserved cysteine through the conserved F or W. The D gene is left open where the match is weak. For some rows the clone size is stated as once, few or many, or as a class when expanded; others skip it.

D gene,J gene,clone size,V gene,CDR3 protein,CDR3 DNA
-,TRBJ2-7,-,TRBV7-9,CASSPRGPTYEQYF,TGTGCCAGCAGCCCCCGGGGGCCCACCTACGAGCAGTACTTC
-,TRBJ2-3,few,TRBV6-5,CASSYGGGSTDTQYF,TGTGCCAGCAGTTACGGCGGTGGGAGCACAGATACGCAGTATTTT
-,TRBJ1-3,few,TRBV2,CASLRDSGNTIYF,TGTGCCAGCCTTAGGGATTCTGGAAACACCATATATTTT
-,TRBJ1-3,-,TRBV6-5,CASSPPGVRGNTIYF,TGTGCCAGCAGCCCCCCGGGGGTCCGGGGAAACACCATATATTTT
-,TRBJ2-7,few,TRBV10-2,CASSEVVYSSYEQYF,TGCGCCAGCAGTGAAGTAGTCTACAGCTCCTACGAGCAGTACTTC
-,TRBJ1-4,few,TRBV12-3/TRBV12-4,CASSSFEKLFF,TGTGCCAGCAGTTCCTTCGAAAAACTGTTTTTT
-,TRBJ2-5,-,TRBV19,CASSPGRGLQKPKETQYF,TGTGCCAGTAGTCCGGGAAGGGGCCTCCAAAAGCCGAAAGAGACCCAGTACTTC
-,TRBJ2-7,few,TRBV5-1,CASSLEVSVNEQYF,TGCGCCAGCAGCTTGGAAGTCAGTGTCAACGAGCAGTACTTC
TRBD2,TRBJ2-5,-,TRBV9,CASSAGTSGNQETQYF,TGTGCCAGCAGCGCTGGGACTAGCGGGAACCAAGAGACCCAGTACTTC
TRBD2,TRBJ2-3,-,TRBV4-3,CASSRRGGANTQYF,TGCGCCAGCAGCCGGCGCGGGGGGGCGAATACGCAGTATTTT
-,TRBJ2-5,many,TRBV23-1,CASSAPGPPETQYF,TGCGCCAGCTCCGCCCCGGGCCCGCCGGAGACCCAGTACTTC
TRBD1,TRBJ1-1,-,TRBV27,CASSIRTGGTEAFF,TGTGCCAGCAGTATACGTACAGGGGGTACTGAAGCTTTCTTT
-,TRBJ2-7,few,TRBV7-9,CASSLGFSGYYEQYF,TGTGCCAGCAGCTTAGGTTTCAGCGGCTACTACGAGCAGTACTTC
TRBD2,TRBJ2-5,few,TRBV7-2,CASSRLAGETQYF,TGTGCCAGCAGCAGACTAGCGGGGGAGACCCAGTACTTC
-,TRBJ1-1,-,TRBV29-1,CSVDVRNTEAFF,TGCAGCGTTGACGTGAGGAACACTGAAGCTTTCTTT
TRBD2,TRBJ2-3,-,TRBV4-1,CASSQETGGGPGDTQYF,TGCGCCAGCAGCCAAGAGACCGGGGGGGGCCCCGGAGATACGCAGTATTTT
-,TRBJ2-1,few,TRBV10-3,CAINVRNNEQFF,TGTGCCATCAACGTGAGAAACAATGAGCAGTTCTTC
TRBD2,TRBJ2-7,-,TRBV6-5,CASSYSFWTSPSYEQYF,TGTGCCAGCAGTTACTCGTTTTGGACTAGCCCTTCCTACGAGCAGTACTTC
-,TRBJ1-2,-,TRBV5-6,CASSLTDRTYGYTF,TGTGCCAGCAGCTTGACCGACAGGACCTATGGCTACACCTTC
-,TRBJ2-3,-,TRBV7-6,CASSLGTGGPDTQYF,TGTGCCAGCAGCTTAGGGACGGGGGGCCCAGATACGCAGTATTTT
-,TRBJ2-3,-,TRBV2,CASSEAGMDTQYF,TGTGCCAGCAGTGAGGCAGGGATGGATACGCAGTATTTT
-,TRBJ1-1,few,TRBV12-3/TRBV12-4,CASTRTGGLDTEAFF,TGTGCCAGCACCAGAACGGGGGGTTTAGACACTGAAGCTTTCTTT
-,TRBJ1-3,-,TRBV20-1,CSARDHGSSAGNTIYF,TGCAGTGCTAGAGATCATGGCTCGAGCGCTGGAAACACCATATATTTT
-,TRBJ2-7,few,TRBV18,CASSTMDEQYF,TGTGCCAGCTCAACTATGGACGAGCAGTACTTC
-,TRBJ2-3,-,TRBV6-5,CASREMLSNTDTQYF,TGTGCCAGCAGGGAAATGTTATCCAACACAGATACGCAGTATTTT
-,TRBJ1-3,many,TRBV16,CASSQSRPSGNTIYF,TGTGCCAGCAGCCAATCCAGGCCCTCTGGAAACACCATATATTTT
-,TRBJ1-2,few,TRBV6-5,CASSPNPLANYGYTF,TGTGCCAGCAGTCCAAACCCACTAGCTAACTATGGCTACACCTTC
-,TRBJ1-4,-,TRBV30,CAWTEMRGKKLFF,TGTGCCTGGACCGAGATGCGGGGGAAGAAACTGTTTTTT
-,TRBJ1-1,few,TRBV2,CASSPRGQNTEAFF,TGTGCCAGCAGTCCTCGAGGTCAGAACACTGAAGCTTTCTTT
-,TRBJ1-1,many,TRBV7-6,CASSPRGDTEAFF,TGTGCCAGCAGCCCACGAGGGGACACTGAAGCTTTCTTT
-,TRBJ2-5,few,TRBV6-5,CASSYSEGGLTQYF,TGTGCCAGCAGTTACTCTGAGGGTGGGTTGACCCAGTACTTC
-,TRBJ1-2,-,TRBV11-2,CASSLRQADYGYTF,TGTGCCAGCAGCTTACGACAGGCCGACTATGGCTACACCTTC
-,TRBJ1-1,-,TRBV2,CASSAEQGGTEAFF,TGTGCCAGCAGCGCAGAACAGGGAGGCACTGAAGCTTTCTTT
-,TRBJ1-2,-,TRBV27,CASSSPGDYGYTF,TGTGCCAGCAGTTCTCCGGGAGACTATGGCTACACCTTC
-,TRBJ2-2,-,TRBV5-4,CASSLEATRNTGELFF,TGTGCCAGCAGCTTGGAGGCTACCCGCAACACCGGGGAGCTGTTTTTT
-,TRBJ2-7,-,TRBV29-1,CSGMDGIQYEQYF,TGCAGCGGAATGGACGGAATACAGTACGAGCAGTACTTC
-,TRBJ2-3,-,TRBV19,CASSITQGDTQYF,TGTGCCAGTAGTATAACCCAGGGAGATACGCAGTATTTT
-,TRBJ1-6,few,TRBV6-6,CASSYSPGQDPDNSPLHF,TGTGCCAGCAGCTACTCTCCGGGCCAAGACCCGGACAATTCACCCCTCCACTTT
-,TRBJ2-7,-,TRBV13,CASSPKGVPYEQYF,TGTGCCAGCAGCCCGAAGGGGGTCCCCTACGAGCAGTACTTC
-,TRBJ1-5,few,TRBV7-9,CASSRNNQPQHF,TGTGCCAGCAGCCGTAACAATCAGCCCCAGCATTTT
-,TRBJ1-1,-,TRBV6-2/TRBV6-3,CASSHNGRTEAFF,TGTGCCAGCAGCCATAATGGTCGGACTGAAGCTTTCTTT
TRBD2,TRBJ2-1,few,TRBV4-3,CASSQGRGRGNEQFF,TGCGCCAGCAGCCAAGGTCGGGGGAGGGGCAATGAGCAGTTCTTC
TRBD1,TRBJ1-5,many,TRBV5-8,CASSQGTGDQPQHF,TGTGCCAGCAGCCAAGGGACAGGCGATCAGCCCCAGCATTTT
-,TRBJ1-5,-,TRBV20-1,CSASPGSQPQHF,TGCAGTGCTTCCCCGGGGTCCCAGCCCCAGCATTTT